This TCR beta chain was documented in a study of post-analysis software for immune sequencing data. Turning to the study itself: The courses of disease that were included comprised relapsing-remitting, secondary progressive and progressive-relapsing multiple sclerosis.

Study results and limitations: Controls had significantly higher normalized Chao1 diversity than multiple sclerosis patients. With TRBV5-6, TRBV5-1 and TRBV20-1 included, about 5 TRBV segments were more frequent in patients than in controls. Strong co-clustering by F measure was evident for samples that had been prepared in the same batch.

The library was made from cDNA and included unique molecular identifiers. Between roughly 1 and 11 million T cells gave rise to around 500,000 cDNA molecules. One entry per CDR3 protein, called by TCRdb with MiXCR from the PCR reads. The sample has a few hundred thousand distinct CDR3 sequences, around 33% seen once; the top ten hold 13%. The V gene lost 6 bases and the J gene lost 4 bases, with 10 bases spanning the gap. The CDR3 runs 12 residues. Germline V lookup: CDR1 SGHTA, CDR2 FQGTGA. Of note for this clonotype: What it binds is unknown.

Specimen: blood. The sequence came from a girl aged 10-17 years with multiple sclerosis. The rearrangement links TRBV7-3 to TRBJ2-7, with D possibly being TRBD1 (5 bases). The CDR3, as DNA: TGTGCCAGCAGTGGATCAGGGTACGAGCAGTACTTC. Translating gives CASSGSGYEQYF.